These 22 T cell receptor beta chains were all obtained from the same sample, sequenced in a study of CD8 T cells in Susac syndrome. RNA amounts of roughly 0.5 to 1 ug underwent reverse transcription with random hexamers. TCRdb called the immunoSEQ multiplex PCR reads again in MiXCR, with one record for every CDR3 protein. The repertoire includes approximately 200,000 distinct CDR3 sequences, 95% of them detected once, and 0.082% sits in the top ten. Sequenced: CD4+ T cells from PBMCs. Every receptor here comes from a human donor with multiple sclerosis.

The chain has TRBV2 and TRBJ2-1, with D hard to call. CDR1 is SNHLY and CDR2 is FYNNEI in the germline V gene. The V gene lost 2 bases and the J gene lost 6 bases, with 5 bases spanning the gap. This CDR3 contains 12 residues. CDR3 sequence: CASSEFGNEQFF. The CDR3 nucleotides are TGTGCCAGCAGTGAATTCGGCAATGAGCAGTTCTTC.

V is TRBV7-3 and J is TRBJ1-2; D gene uncertain. V was shortened by 2 bases and J by 2 bases, with 9 bases between the two germline ends. CDR1 is SGHTA and CDR2 is FQGTGA in the germline V gene. The length of the CDR3 is 14 residues. This CDR3 is CASSLERTNYGYTF. Written as DNA, the CDR3 is TGTGCCAGCAGCTTAGAACGGACGAACTATGGCTACACCTTC.

The V and J genes are TRBV14 and TRBJ2-2; D may be TRBD1 (6 bases). The CDR3 is 14 residues long. Looked up from germline, CDR1 is SGHDN and CDR2 is FVKESK. Trimming shortened V by 0 bases and J by 9 bases, and 11 bases separated the two germline ends. CDR3 nucleotides: TGTGCCAGCAGCCAAGACCTAGGGGGACGGGAGCTGTTTTTT. Its translation is CASSQDLGGRELFF.

The chain couples TRBV18 to TRBJ2-7; no definite D call. Trimming took 0 bases from V and 4 from J, leaving 10 bases between them. CDR1 KGHSH and CDR2 LQKENI come from the germline V gene. The CDR3 length is 14 residues. CDR3 DNA sequence: TGTGCCAGCTCACCACCGGCCCGGCGATACGAGCAGTACTTC. It translates to CASSPPARRYEQYF. The full variable domain, its missing parts supplied by reference TRBV18 and TRBJ2-7, is NAGVMQNPRHLVRRRGQEARLRCSPMKGHSHVYWYRQLPEEGLKFMVYLQKENIIDESGMPKERFSAEFPKEGPSILRIQQVVRGDSAAYFCASSPPARRYEQYFGPGTRLTVT.

This chain joins TRBV30 and TRBJ2-7; D not certain. Germline V CDR1 and CDR2: GTSNPN, SVGIG (reference sequence). The length of the CDR3 is 13 residues. In nucleotides, the CDR3 is TGTGCTGCCCAGGCTGCCAGCTCCTACGAGCAGTACGTC. The encoded protein is CAAQAASSYEQYV.

This chain connects TRBV25-1 to TRBJ1-1; D is possibly TRBD1 (6 bases). V was pared by 1 base and J by 4 bases, with 7 bases between. This CDR3 has 13 residues. CDR1 and CDR2 (germline): MGHDK, SYGVNS. The CDR3 region is CASSESTGTEAFF. The DNA of the CDR3 is TGTGCCAGCAGTGAATCGACAGGCACTGAAGCTTTCTTT.

About this clonotype itself: At one of its ends the junction is not consistent with the germline gene, which may arise from a read error. The chain carries TRBV7-7 and TRBJ2-5; 7 bases match TRBD1. The CDR3 is 15 amino acids. In germline, CDR1 is SSHAT, CDR2 FNYEAQ (reference sequence). CDR3 loop: CASSSSGTVQETQYF. CDR3 nucleotides: TGTGCTAGCAGCTCTTCCGGGACAGTACAAGAGACCCAGTACTTC. Looking up the rest from reference TRBV7-7 and TRBJ2-5 gives the full variable domain: GAGVSQSPRYKVTKRGQDVTLRCDPISSHATLYWYQQALGQGPEFLTYFNYEAQPDKSGLPSDRFSAERPEGSISTLTIQRTEQRDSAMYRCASSSSGTVQETQYFGPGTRLLVL.

The gene calls are TRBV5-1 and TRBJ2-7; 10 positions match TRBD1. Germline V gene lookup returns CDR1 SGHRS and CDR2 YFSETQ. The CDR3 loop spans 15 amino acids. The V and J ends lost 2 bases and 0 bases, in that order; junction bases with no gene match: 2. CDR3 bases: TGCGCCAGCAGCTTCGGGACAGGGGTCTCCTACGAGCAGTACTTC. Translating it yields CASSFGTGVSYEQYF.

V and J are TRBV7-8 and TRBJ2-7; tentative D call: TRBD1 (5 bases). Trimming shortened V by 1 base and J by 6 bases, and 10 bases separated the two germline ends. Germline V gene data show CDR1 as SGHVS and CDR2 as FQNEAQ. This CDR3 region has 13 residues. The DNA of the CDR3 is TGTGCCAGCAGCTTAGAAGACAGAGGCGAGCAGTACGTC. Translating gives CASSLEDRGEQYV.

V is TRBV23-1 and J is TRBJ2-1; D perhaps matches TRBD2 (6 bases). TRBV23-1 is recorded as an ORF, its role being uncertain. V lost 0 bases to trimming and J lost 6 bases, with 15 bases between them. There are 16 residues in the CDR3. The CDR3 nucleotides are TGCGCCAGCAGTCAATCGGAGGGAAACCGATTCAATGAGCAGTTCTTC. Encoded protein: CASSQSEGNRFNEQFF.

The V and J genes are TRBV29-1 and TRBJ1-1; a weak D match, TRBD1 (6 bases). This CDR3 contains 13 residues. The V gene's germline CDR1 is SQVTM and CDR2 ANQGSEA. Trimming shortened V by 4 bases and J by 4 bases, and 13 bases separated the two germline ends. The CDR3 reads CSVAEGGSTEAFF. In DNA, the CDR3 is TGCAGCGTTGCTGAGGGGGGATCCACTGAAGCTTTCTTT.

The chain carries TRBV24-1 and TRBJ2-3; D remains unclear. V lost 3 bases and J lost 6, with 9 bases in between. CDR3 length: 13 residues. Germline loops: CDR1 KGHDR, CDR2 SFDVKD. The CDR3: CATSDATIDTQYF. For the CDR3, the DNA is TGTGCCACCAGTGATGCAACGATCGATACGCAGTATTTT.

The chain links TRBV27 to TRBJ1-2, with TRBD1 as a possible D gene (6 bases). CDR1 MNHEY and CDR2 SMNVEV come from the germline V gene (reference sequence). The CDR3 is 13 residues long. The V gene lost 4 bases and the J gene lost 6 bases, with 12 bases spanning the gap. CDR3 amino acids: CASSYRVNNGYTF. The CDR3 DNA is TGTGCCAGCAGTTACAGGGTGAACAATGGCTACACCTTC.

This clonotype was detected only once. The chain joins TRBV7-6 to TRBJ1-6; TRBD1 is a possible D gene (5 bases). V shed 1 base and J shed 4 bases, with 14 bases lying between them. CDR3 length: 17 residues. The germline gives CDR1 SGHVS, CDR2 FNYEAQ. This CDR3 reads CASSLVGQGGYNSPLHF. The CDR3 DNA reads as TGTGCCAGCAGCTTAGTCGGGCAGGGAGGTTATAATTCACCCCTCCACTTT.

The chain combines TRBV29-1 with TRBJ1-2; the D gene is possibly TRBD1 (6 bases). Germline lookup yields CDR1 SQVTM and CDR2 ANQGSEA. The V and J ends lost 5 bases and 3 bases respectively, with 16 bases between them. The CDR3 has 14 residues. DNA for the CDR3: TGCAGCGTTTCATCCTCGGACAGCGACTATGGCTACACCTTC. Protein product: CSVSSSDSDYGYTF.

The chain joins TRBV7-8 to TRBJ2-6, with D possibly matching TRBD1 (5 bases). The CDR3 covers 17 residues. CDR1 is SGHVS and CDR2 is FQNEAQ in the germline V gene. Trimming removed 5 bases at V and 1 base at J, with 15 bases between. The CDR3 is CASSARVLTSGANVLTF. In nucleotides, the CDR3 is TGTGCCAGCAGCGCCAGGGTTCTCACTTCTGGGGCCAACGTCCTGACTTTC.

V is TRBV9 and J is TRBJ1-6; no clear D gene. There are 16 residues in the CDR3. V lost 0 bases and J lost 4, with 11 bases in between. Germline CDR1 is SGDLS and CDR2 is YYNGEE. The CDR3 sequence is CASSVGSERYNSPLHF. The CDR3 DNA sequence: TGTGCCAGCAGCGTAGGGAGTGAGCGGTATAATTCACCCCTCCACTTT.

The count of this clonotype is one. V usage is TRBV11-2 and J usage is TRBJ1-2; D is possibly TRBD1 (6 bases). Per germline, CDR1 SGHAT and CDR2 FQNNGV. V lost 4 bases and J 9 bases, leaving 24 bases between the germline ends. The CDR3 runs 16 residues. CDR3 DNA: TGTGCCAGCAGCTCCAGGGAAAGGGGGGATGGAGGGCGCTACACCTTC. This sequence encodes CASSSRERGDGGRYTF.

V gene TRBV4-2 combines with J gene TRBJ2-1; TRBD1 matches 9 bases. In germline, CDR1 is LGHNA, CDR2 YNFKEQ. The CDR3 length is 16 residues. V trimming: 1 base; J trimming: 8 bases; junction bases outside the gene matches: 9. Written as DNA, the CDR3 is TGTGCCAGCAGCCAAGGGACAGGGGAGGGTGGGTATGAGCAGTTCTTC. This gives the protein CASSQGTGEGGYEQFF.

V is TRBV7-8 and J is TRBJ1-2; tentatively, D is TRBD1 (6 bases). The ends were cut back, 5 bases at V and 5 bases at J, with 18 bases in the middle. This CDR3 is built from 15 residues. Germline lookup yields CDR1 SGHVS and CDR2 FQNEAQ. The CDR3 nucleotides read TGTGCCAGCAGCCAACGAGTCAGGGGCCCTTATGGCTACACCTTC. Translation gives CASSQRVRGPYGYTF.

This CDR3 is CSVTWDHNQPQHF. In DNA, the CDR3 is TGCAGCGTGACTTGGGACCACAATCAGCCCCAGCATTTT. The chain couples TRBV29-1 to TRBJ1-5; tentatively, D is TRBD1 (5 bases). The germline V gene has CDR1 SQVTM and CDR2 ANQGSEA. The length of the CDR3 is 13 residues. V gave up 6 bases and J gave up 3 bases, with 12 bases separating them.

The V call is TRBV12-3 or TRBV12-4, the J call TRBJ2-3; TRBD1 matches at 7 bases. This CDR3 spans 14 amino acids. Trimming took 6 bases from V and 1 from J; bases not matched to a gene: 4. The CDR3 here is CASRPGQGTDTQYF. Written as DNA, the CDR3 is TGTGCCAGCAGACCAGGACAGGGCACAGATACGCAGTATTTT.